A single sample gave rise to the 21 T cell receptor beta chains below, sequenced in a study of cytomegalovirus exposure and HLA in healthy donors. Vbeta (60) and Jbeta (13) primers were used in the PCR. Clones were read by immunoSEQ multiplex PCR, and TCRdb kept only the in-frame ones, dropping some. Found here are just over 200,000 clones, 70% of them singletons; the top ten hold less than 3%. Sequencing was done on a sample of PBMCs. The origin of the receptors is a man between 40 and 49 years old in good health and CMV-seropositive.

The chain recombines TRBV28 with TRBJ1-4; D gene uncertain. With 8 bases removed from V and 0 bases from J, the gap between germline ends came to 13 bases. Germline V lookup: CDR1 MDHEN, CDR2 SYDVKM. The CDR3 loop spans 15 amino acids. The CDR3 sequence: CASGSRVATNEKLFF. The CDR3, as DNA: TGTGCCAGCGGATCTCGGGTTGCAACTAATGAAAAACTGTTTTTT.

The V and J genes are TRBV6-6 and TRBJ2-3; 9 bases map to TRBD1. With 9 bases clipped from V and 2 bases from J, the junction kept 6 bases outside the gene matches. The CDR3 has 14 amino acids. The germline gives CDR1 MNHNY, CDR2 SVGAGI (reference sequence). The CDR3 sequence: CASLQGALTDTQYF. The CDR3 region has the DNA TGTGCCAGTCTACAGGGGGCCCTCACAGATACGCAGTATTTT.

The rearrangement uses TRBV14 and TRBJ1-1; perhaps TRBD1 as D (6 bases). The germline V gene has CDR1 SGHDN and CDR2 FVKESK. V lost 3 bases and J 9 bases, leaving 11 bases between the germline ends. The CDR3 extends over 12 amino acids. The CDR3: CASSHGTSKAFF. DNA for the CDR3: TGTGCCAGCAGCCATGGGACATCTAAAGCTTTCTTT.

V is TRBV9 and J is TRBJ1-6, with D maybe TRBD1 (6 bases). This CDR3 comprises 15 residues. From germline, CDR1 is SGDLS and CDR2 YYNGEE. V lost 4 bases, J lost 6 bases, and 14 bases lay in between. Here the CDR3 reads CASSQTARGNSPLHF. In nucleotides, the CDR3 is TGTGCCAGCAGCCAGACGGCCAGGGGTAATTCACCCCTCCACTTT.

This chain connects TRBV7-9 to TRBJ2-5; 7 nucleotides align to TRBD1. After removal of 4 bases from V and 5 bases from J, the junction contained 4 bases not matched to a gene. The CDR3 spans 13 residues. Germline V CDR1 and CDR2: SEHNR, FQNEAQ (reference sequence). CDR3 coding DNA: TGTGCCAGCAGCTCTACAGGGGTGGAGACCCAGTACTTC. Translated, it gives CASSSTGVETQYF.

This chain links TRBV6-5 with TRBJ1-4, with no clear D. Germline V gene sequence: CDR1 MNHEY, CDR2 SVGAGI. This CDR3 is built from 14 residues. Trimming left V 0 bases short and J 7 bases short, with 9 bases between. The CDR3 DNA sequence: TGTGCCAGCAGTTACTCCGCGGTCGGTGAAAAACTGTTTTTT. It translates to CASSYSAVGEKLFF.

The rearrangement joins TRBV12-5 to TRBJ1-2, with no clear D. V lost 10 bases and J lost 0, with 12 bases in between. The CDR3 is made up of 13 amino acids. Germline CDR1 is LGHNT and CDR2 is FRNRAP. CDR3 sequence (DNA): TGTGCTATTGTACTGCGAGCTAACTATGGCTACACCTTC. Residues: CAIVLRANYGYTF. The variable domain in full, completed from reference TRBV12-5 and TRBJ1-2, reads DARVTQTPRHKVTEMGQEVTMRCQPILGHNTVFWYRQTMMQGLELLAYFRNRAPLDDSGMPKDRFSAEMPDATLATLKIQPSEPRDSAVYFCAIVLRANYGYTFGSGTRLTVV.

In this sample, this clone turned up a few times. The chain has TRBV6-1 and TRBJ2-7, with 7 bases lining up with TRBD2. Germline-derived CDR1 and CDR2 are MNHNS and SASEGT. CDR3 size: 15 residues. After removal of 4 bases from V and 4 bases from J, the junction contained 10 bases not matched to a gene. The CDR3 DNA reads as TGTGCCAGCAGTGTGGGAGGGGAGGTCGGGTACGAGCAGTACTTC. Translating gives CASSVGGEVGYEQYF.

The V and J genes are TRBV11-2 and TRBJ1-6; D perhaps matches TRBD1 (5 bases). V lost 3 bases and J 9 bases, leaving 6 bases between the germline ends. CDR1 is SGHAT, CDR2 FQNNGV, per germline. This CDR3 comprises 12 residues. DNA for the CDR3: TGTGCCAGCAGCTTTGGGGCTTCACCCCTCCACTTT. Translation gives CASSFGASPLHF.

The gene calls are TRBV4-2 and TRBJ2-7, with D perhaps TRBD1 (5 bases). Germline values: CDR1 LGHNA, CDR2 YNFKEQ. CDR3 length: 13 residues. Between the trimmed V and J ends, which lost 1 base and 7 bases, there was a span of 11 bases. In DNA, the CDR3 is TGTGCCAGCAGCCAAGCCAGGGCAGGGGAGCAGTACTTC. Protein sequence: CASSQARAGEQYF.

V is TRBV27 and J is TRBJ1-1, with D possibly being TRBD1 (6 bases). V shed 6 bases and J shed 5 bases, with 22 bases lying between them. From germline, CDR1 is MNHEY and CDR2 SMNVEV (reference sequence). The CDR3 has 16 residues. The chain's CDR3 is CASSKPDRNRVTEAFF. CDR3 DNA: TGTGCCAGCAGCAAACCCGACAGGAACCGTGTGACTGAAGCTTTCTTT.

The gene calls are TRBV5-1 and TRBJ2-7; 12 nucleotides align to TRBD1. Germline V CDR1 and CDR2: SGHRS, YFSETQ. V lost 7 bases to trimming and J lost 5 bases; unmatched junction nucleotides: 7. CDR3 size: 14 residues. CDR3 loop: CASGSGTGGNEQYF. As DNA, the CDR3 is TGCGCCAGCGGCTCCGGGACAGGGGGCAACGAGCAGTACTTC.

The V and J genes are TRBV7-9 and TRBJ1-2; 9 bases fit TRBD1. The CDR3 length is 16 residues. Unmatched junction bases numbered 9, after V lost 5 bases and J lost 2 bases. Germline V gives CDR1 SEHNR, CDR2 FQNEAQ (reference sequence). This chain's CDR3 is CASSPLLGTGNYGYTF. DNA for the CDR3: TGTGCCAGCAGCCCACTCCTTGGGACAGGGAACTATGGCTACACCTTC.

This chain uses TRBV5-5 with TRBJ1-2, with D possibly matching TRBD1 (5 bases). V was clipped by 3 bases and J by 4 bases, with 16 bases between them. CDR1 and CDR2 (germline): SGHKS, YYEKEE (reference sequence). The CDR3 is made up of 15 amino acids. The CDR3 sequence is CASSWAQGSGYGYTF. The CDR3 region has the DNA TGTGCCAGCAGCTGGGCCCAGGGCTCGGGCTATGGCTACACCTTC.

The J gene is TRBJ2-7, the V gene TRBV18; tentative D call: TRBD2 (5 bases). Trimming removed 3 bases from V and 6 bases from J, with 9 bases in between. The germline V gene encodes CDR1 KGHSH and CDR2 LQKENI. There are 12 residues in the CDR3. CDR3 sequence (DNA): TGTGCCAGCTCACCGTCGGGGAGCGAGCAGTACTTC. Translation: CASSPSGSEQYF.

The V gene is TRBV2, the J gene TRBJ1-3; 11 nucleotides agree with TRBD1. CDR3 size: 15 residues. Trimming at V came to 6 bases and at J to 4 bases, leaving 5 bases not matched to a gene. The germline CDR1 and CDR2 sequences are SNHLY and FYNNEI. In DNA form, the CDR3 reads TGTGCCAGCAGAGGACAGGGGGCGCAGGGAAACACCATATATTTT. It codes for CASRGQGAQGNTIYF.

The rearrangement links TRBV2 to TRBJ2-3; D might be TRBD1 (5 bases). V was cut by 2 bases and J by 5 bases, with 11 bases left in between. Per germline, CDR1 SNHLY and CDR2 FYNNEI. This CDR3 is built from 14 residues. CDR3 protein: CASSEFLGVDTQYF. The CDR3 DNA sequence: TGTGCCAGCAGTGAATTCTTAGGGGTAGATACGCAGTATTTT.

This chain uses TRBV7-3 with TRBJ2-5, with 9 bases identical to TRBD2. This CDR3 has 14 residues. V shed 5 bases, J shed 5 bases, and the junction held 6 bases outside the gene matches. The germline V gene has CDR1 SGHTA and CDR2 FQGTGA. The DNA for the CDR3 is TGTGCCAGCAGCGTTGGCGGGGGGGGCGAGACCCAGTACTTC. It codes for CASSVGGGGETQYF.

This clone was counted between two and nine times. V usage is TRBV6-6 and J usage is TRBJ2-7, with TRBD1 matching over 7 bases. The V segment lost 6 bases and the J segment 0 bases; nucleotides outside the gene matches: 8. The CDR3 totals 15 residues. Germline lookup yields CDR1 MNHNY and CDR2 SVGAGI (reference sequence). The CDR3 coding sequence is TGTGCCAGCAGCCACAGCGGACAGGCCTCCTACGAGCAGTACTTC. Its protein is CASSHSGQASYEQYF.

J is TRBJ1-5 and V is TRBV19, with 11 bases that match TRBD1. Germline trimming cut 7 bases from V and 5 bases from J; bases unmatched to any gene: 7. Germline V gene data show CDR1 as LNHDA and CDR2 as SQIVND (reference sequence). The CDR3 consists of 15 residues. In nucleotides, the CDR3 is TGTGCCAGTACTTGGGGACAGGGGGTGTATCAGCCCCAGCATTTT. Residues: CASTWGQGVYQPQHF.

This clone turned up a few times. V and J are TRBV7-2 and TRBJ1-1; D uncertain. The CDR3 loop spans 18 amino acids. The V end lost 0 bases, the J end lost 5 bases, and 22 bases lay between the germline ends. Germline values: CDR1 SGHTA, CDR2 FQGNSA. CDR3 sequence reads: CASSLAFAPEGLSTEAFF. The CDR3 nucleotides are TGTGCCAGCAGCTTAGCGTTTGCTCCCGAGGGTCTGAGTACTGAAGCTTTCTTT.